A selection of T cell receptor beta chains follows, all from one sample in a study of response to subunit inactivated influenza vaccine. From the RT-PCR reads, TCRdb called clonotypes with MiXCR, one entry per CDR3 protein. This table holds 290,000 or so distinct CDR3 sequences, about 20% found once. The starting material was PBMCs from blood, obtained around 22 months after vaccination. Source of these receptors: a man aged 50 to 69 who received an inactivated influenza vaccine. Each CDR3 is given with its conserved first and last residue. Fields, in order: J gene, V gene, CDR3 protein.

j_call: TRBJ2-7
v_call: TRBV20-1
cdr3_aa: CSASLRTGGYEQYF

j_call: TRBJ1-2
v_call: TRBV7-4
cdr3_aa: CASSPLGRSTDYTF

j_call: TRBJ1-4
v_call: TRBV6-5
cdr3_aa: CASSYSRGSNEKLFF

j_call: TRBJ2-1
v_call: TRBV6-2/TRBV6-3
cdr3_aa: CASRPAFRTGTGRINEQFF

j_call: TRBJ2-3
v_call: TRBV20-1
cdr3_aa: CSARDWGGTSGGKSTDTQYF

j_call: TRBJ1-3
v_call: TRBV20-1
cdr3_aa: CSARTSGQGAYGNTIYF

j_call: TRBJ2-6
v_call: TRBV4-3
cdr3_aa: CASSQDARQGALSGANVLTF

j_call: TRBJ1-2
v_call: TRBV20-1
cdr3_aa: CSARDTGGGYGYTF

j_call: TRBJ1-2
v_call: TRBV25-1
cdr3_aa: CASSDREAGYTF

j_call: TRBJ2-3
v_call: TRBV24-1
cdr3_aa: CATSDTRTSGSTDTQYF

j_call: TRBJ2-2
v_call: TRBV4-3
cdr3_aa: CASSRGVVAGAHGELFF

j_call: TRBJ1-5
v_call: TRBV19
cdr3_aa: CASSIGTGKDQPQHF

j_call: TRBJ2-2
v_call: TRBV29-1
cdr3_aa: CSVSQGSYTGELFF

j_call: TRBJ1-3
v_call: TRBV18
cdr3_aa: CASSPWASGNTIYF

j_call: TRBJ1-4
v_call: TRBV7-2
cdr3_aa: CASSLNGGSGEKLFF